The entry below describes one T cell receptor (beta chain). These data are taken from a study of blood T cell repertoires in COVID-19. Background on the study: T cells, B-cell-depleted T cells, or PBMCs supplied cDNA or gDNA.

Original analysis: How many nucleated cells were present was estimated from reference gene primer amplification. Profiling relied on immunoSEQ multiplex PCR, and the TCRdb table lists in-frame clones only, not all of them. Clonal size and the V and J genes are those of that table, whereas D and trimming came from the DNA. This table has 40,000 or so clones, around nine tenths appearing once. The CDR3 sequence is 14 residues long. Germline V lookup: CDR1 MRHNA, CDR2 SNTAGT. V dropped 5 bases and J dropped 0 bases, with 5 bases sitting between them. The sequence derives from a human donor in a cohort sampled during active COVID-19. Sequencing used peripheral blood. The V gene is TRBV6-4, the J gene TRBJ2-6; D is undetermined. The CDR3 DNA sequence: TGTGCCAGCAGTCTAAACTCTGGGGCCAACGTCCTGACTTTC. It yields the protein CASSLNSGANVLTF.